Listed below are T cell receptor beta chains from one sample, sequenced in a study of T cell responses to AZD1222 COVID-19 vaccine. TCRdb's table, derived via immunoSEQ multiplex PCR, lists solely in-frame clones and lacks some. The data contain about 140,000 clones, roughly nine tenths of them singletons. The sequencing here drew on peripheral blood, taken on day 0 of AZD1222 vaccination. The receptor source for this set is an adult in good health. The CDR3 runs from the conserved cysteine through the conserved F or W. The D gene is left open where the match is weak. The size field is filled for only some rows; it gives once, few, many or a size class.

TRBV4-1	TRBJ2-1	-	-	TGCGCCAGCAGCCAGGCCGGGGTATACAATGAGCAGTTCTTC	CASSQAGVYNEQFF
TRBV2	TRBJ2-3	TRBD2	-	TGTGCCAGCAGCGCCGGGACTAGCGGTGCAGATACGCAGTATTTT	CASSAGTSGADTQYF
TRBV19	TRBJ1-5	TRBD1	-	TGTGCCAGTAGTATAGATTCCGGGACAGGGGGACTTCAGCCCCAGCATTTT	CASSIDSGTGGLQPQHF
TRBV21-1	TRBJ1-4	-	-	TGTGCCAGCAGCACCCGCGGGGGACTGTATAATGAAAAACTGTTTTTT	CASSTRGGLYNEKLFF
TRBV7-9	TRBJ1-1	-	-	TGTGCCGGGGGTGGGGCTGGGAACACTGAAGCTTTCTTT	CAGGGAGNTEAFF
TRBV27	TRBJ2-1	-	-	TGTGCCAGCAGTTTACGTTGGCCCGTAGATGAGCAGTTCTTC	CASSLRWPVDEQFF
TRBV9	TRBJ2-1	TRBD1	-	TGTGCCAGCAGCGTAGGGGTCCTCCCGGGACAGACCTACAATGAGCAGTTCTTC	CASSVGVLPGQTYNEQFF
TRBV6-5	TRBJ1-1	-	few	-	CASSSSGENTEAFF
TRBV7-2	TRBJ2-7	-	-	TGTGCCAGCAGCTCCCAGACTCACCCCTACGAGCAGTACTTC	CASSSQTHPYEQYF
TRBV10-2	TRBJ2-7	TRBD1	-	TGCGCCAGCTTTCGGGACAGCCCCTACGAGCAGTACTTC	CASFRDSPYEQYF
TRBV6-5	TRBJ2-1	TRBD2	-	TGTGCCAGCAGGACTAGCGGGAGGGTTAATGAGCAGTTCTTC	CASRTSGRVNEQFF
TRBV4-3	TRBJ2-1	TRBD2	once	TGCGCCAGCAGCCAAGAAAAGGTAGCGGGAGGCTACAATGAGCAGTTCTTC	CASSQEKVAGGYNEQFF
TRBV11-2	TRBJ1-1	-	-	TGTGCCAGCAGCTTTGGGACTTCGGTCGCTGAAGCTTTCTTT	CASSFGTSVAEAFF
TRBV28	TRBJ2-3	-	-	TGTGCCAGCAGTCTCTTCCGGGCCCAGCCAGGCCGCGGACTCACAGATACGCAGTATTTT	CASSLFRAQPGRGLTDTQYF
TRBV7-9	TRBJ2-2	TRBD2	-	TGTGCCAGCAGCTCAACTCTCTGGACTAGCGGGAAGACCGGGGAGCTGTTTTTT	CASSSTLWTSGKTGELFF
TRBV11-3	TRBJ2-1	TRBD2	-	TGTGCCAGCAGCTTATCTGGGCTAGCGGGGGGGTATGAGCAGTTCTTC	CASSLSGLAGGYEQFF
TRBV5-4	TRBJ1-2	-	-	TGTGCCAGCAGCTTCGGTCAGGAGTACTATGGCTACACCTTC	CASSFGQEYYGYTF
TRBV5-4	TRBJ2-7	TRBD1	-	TGTGCCAGCAGCTCCCCGGGACAGGGAATCTACGAGCAGTACTTC	CASSSPGQGIYEQYF
TRBV12-3/TRBV12-4	TRBJ1-2	-	-	TGTGCCAGCAGTTTTTCACAGGGTGGCTACACCTTC	CASSFSQGGYTF
TRBV5-4	TRBJ2-7	TRBD2	few	TGTGCCAGCAGTCCGGGACTAGTGGTGTACGAGCAGTACTTC	CASSPGLVVYEQYF
TRBV7-3	TRBJ2-1	TRBD1	once	TGTGCCAGCAGCTCGGGACAGGGGTATGAGCAGTTCTTC	CASSSGQGYEQFF
TRBV6-1	TRBJ1-2	-	-	TGTGCCAGCAGTGAATTAGACAGACCCCTGGGCTACACCTTC	CASSELDRPLGYTF
TRBV19	TRBJ1-5	TRBD1	-	TGTGCCAGTAGTATGGGACAGGGTCTGTCCAATCAGCCCCAGCATTTT	CASSMGQGLSNQPQHF
TRBV10-1	TRBJ2-2	-	once	TGCGCCAGCAGTGATTATGGAGTCAAAGCCGCGAACACCGGGGAGCTGTTTTTT	CASSDYGVKAANTGELFF